The 5 T cell receptor beta chains below all came from one sample that was sequenced in a study of graft-versus-host responses after intestinal transplantation. Here immunoSEQ multiplex PCR was the method, and the copy in TCRdb shows in-frame clones only, minus some. This sample has approximately 100,000 clones; 86% occur once, and the top ten carry roughly 1.4%. This sample comprised PBMCs, obtained 255 days after intestinal transplant. Source of these receptors: a human patient who received an intestinal transplant, so some T cells may come from the graft donor.

This chain links TRBV21-1 with TRBJ2-2; the table's D call, TRBD2, was not checked against the DNA. TRBV21-1 is described as a pseudogene. CDR3 length: 15 residues. DNA of the CDR3: TGTGCCAGCAGCAAAGTTCGGGAGCGGGTCGGGGAGCTGTTTTTT. Its protein product is CASSKVRERVGELFF.

This chain connects TRBV7-9 to TRBJ2-1, with 10 bases lining up with TRBD2. This CDR3 has 16 residues. V trimming: 5 bases; J trimming: 4 bases; junction bases outside the gene matches: 8. Per the germline V gene, CDR1 is SEHNR and CDR2 is FQNEAQ (reference sequence). CDR3 bases: TGTGCCAGCAGCGCCCTAGCGGGGGTATTTTACAATGAGCAGTTCTTC. Translation: CASSALAGVFYNEQFF.

The chain carries TRBV15 and TRBJ2-7, with 7 bases that match TRBD2. Trimming removed 3 bases from V and 4 bases from J; junction bases left unmatched: 6. The CDR3 extends over 14 amino acids. Germline assignment: CDR1 LNHNV and CDR2 YYDKDF (reference sequence). The CDR3 nucleotides are TGTGCCACCAGCAGGGCCGTCGGGGGGTACGAGCAGTACTTC. Encoded protein: CATSRAVGGYEQYF.

V is TRBV5-1 and J is TRBJ2-7; 7 nucleotides line up with TRBD1. CDR3 size: 14 residues. The J segment lost 6 bases and the V segment lost 0 bases, leaving 6 bases of the junction unmatched. Germline assignment: CDR1 SGHRS and CDR2 YFSETQ. Here the CDR3 DNA reads TGCGCCAGCAGCTTGGGAGGGACAGACGCCGAGCAGTACTTC. Its protein is CASSLGGTDAEQYF.

This chain links TRBV2 with TRBJ2-4; 7 positions match TRBD1. V gave up 8 bases and J gave up 0 bases; unmatched junction bases: 4. This CDR3 is 14 amino acids long. CDR1 SNHLY and CDR2 FYNNEI come from the germline V gene. CDR3 amino acids: CASLGTVAKNIQYF. The CDR3 nucleotides read TGTGCCAGCCTTGGGACAGTAGCCAAAAACATTCAGTACTTC.